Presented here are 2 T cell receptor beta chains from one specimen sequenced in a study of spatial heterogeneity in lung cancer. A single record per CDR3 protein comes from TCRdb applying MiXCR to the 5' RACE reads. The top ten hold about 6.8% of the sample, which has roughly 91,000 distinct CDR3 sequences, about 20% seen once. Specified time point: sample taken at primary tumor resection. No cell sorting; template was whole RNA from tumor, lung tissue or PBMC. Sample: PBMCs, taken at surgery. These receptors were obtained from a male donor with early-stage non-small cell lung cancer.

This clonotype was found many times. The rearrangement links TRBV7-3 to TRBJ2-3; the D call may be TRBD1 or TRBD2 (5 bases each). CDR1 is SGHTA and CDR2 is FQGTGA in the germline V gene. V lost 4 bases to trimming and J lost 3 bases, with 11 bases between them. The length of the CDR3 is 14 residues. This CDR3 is CASSSGTGTDTQYF. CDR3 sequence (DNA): TGTGCCAGCAGCTCTGGGACGGGGACAGATACGCAGTATTTT. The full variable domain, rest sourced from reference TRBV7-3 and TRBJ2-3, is GAGVSQTPSNKVTEKGKYVELRCDPISGHTALYWYRQSLGQGPEFLIYFQGTGAADDSGLPNDRFFAVRPEGSVSTLKIQRTERGDSAVYLCASSSGTGTDTQYFGPGTRLTVL.

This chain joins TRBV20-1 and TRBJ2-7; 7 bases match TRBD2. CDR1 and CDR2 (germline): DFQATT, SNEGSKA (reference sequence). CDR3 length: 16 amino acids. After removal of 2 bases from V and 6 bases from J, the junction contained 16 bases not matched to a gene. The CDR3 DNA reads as TGCAGTGCTAGACCCCCCGTTGCGGGAGCGTCCCTCGAGCAGTACTTC. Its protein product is CSARPPVAGASLEQYF.